These 5 T cell receptor beta chains were sequenced from one sample in a study of regulatory T cells in long-lasting Graves disease. As to time point: newly diagnosed GD, antithyroid drugs for less than 3 months. Extracted PBMC RNA gave rise to the TCR library. iRepertoire HTBI primers and Arm-PCR of CDR3 regions built TCR beta libraries. Each CDR3 protein is one row after TCRdb ran MiXCR on the multiplex PCR reads. The sample lists roughly 420,000 distinct CDR3 sequences; less than 15% were seen once. These same data were also listed under a study on T cells in Graves' hyperthyroidism and ophthalmopathy.

The input for sequencing was peripheral blood mononuclear cells (PBMCs), taken at new diagnosis, from a patient treated with antithyroid drugs. Receptors originate from a woman aged 45 to 65 with Graves disease.

This clonotype was seen ten or more times. The V call is TRBV12-3 or TRBV12-4, the J call TRBJ1-5; 7 bases align to TRBD1. Losses at the gene ends were 4 bases for V and 0 bases for J; bases not matched to a gene: 3. CDR3 size: 15 residues. CDR3 region: CASSWGTDSNQPQHF. The CDR3 coding sequence is TGTGCCAGCAGTTGGGGGACAGATAGCAATCAGCCCCAGCATTTT.

This clonotype was picked up many times. CDR3 sequence (DNA): TGCAGTGCTACCCAGCCGGGACAACCATACGAGCAGTACTTC. It yields the protein CSATQPGQPYEQYF. V usage is TRBV20-1 and J usage is TRBJ2-7, with D possibly being TRBD1 (6 bases). The CDR3 is 14 amino acids. Germline CDR1 reads DFQATT; CDR2 reads SNEGSKA (reference sequence). V was cut by 4 bases and J by 4 bases, with 17 bases left in between.

This clonotype occurred a few times. The rearrangement links TRBV9 to TRBJ2-7; 7 positions match TRBD2. Germline V gives CDR1 SGDLS, CDR2 YYNGEE. The CDR3 runs to 14 residues. V lost 4 bases, J lost 0 bases, and 4 bases stayed unmatched. The CDR3 DNA sequence: TGTGCCAGCAGCTCAGCGGGAAGCTCCTACGAGCAGTACTTC. It is translated as CASSSAGSSYEQYF.

This clonotype has a handful of counts. V usage is TRBV27 and J usage is TRBJ2-7; 10 nucleotides match TRBD1. Trimming at V came to 3 bases and at J to 3 bases, leaving 8 bases not matched to a gene. Per the germline V gene, CDR1 is MNHEY and CDR2 is SMNVEV (reference sequence). The CDR3 spans 16 residues. The CDR3 reads CASSLGFGTGVYEQYF. The CDR3 DNA reads TGTGCCAGCAGTTTGGGGTTTGGGACAGGGGTCTACGAGCAGTACTTC.

Worth noting for this clonotype: A much more abundant neighbour one base away suggests this may be a read error. The CDR3 bases are TGTGCCAGCAGACGTCTAGCGGGAGGGCCGGGCAATGAGCAGTACTTC. Its translation is CASRRLAGGPGNEQYF. The rearrangement links TRBV12-3 or TRBV12-4 to TRBJ2-7; 12 positions agree with TRBD2. V trimming: 6 bases; J trimming: 7 bases; junction bases outside the gene matches: 13. CDR3 size: 16 residues.